This T cell receptor beta chain was recorded in a study of OX40 agonist ivuxolimab in advanced cancers. About the study: Allowance was made for prior anti-PD-1, anti-PD-L1 or anti-CTLA-4 therapy, and around 44% had some.

Blood sampling took place at baseline, cycle 4 day 1, and cycle 7 day 1. The germline gives CDR1 MRHNA, CDR2 SNTAGT. With V trimmed by 4 bases and J by 3 bases, 4 bases remained unmatched. The CDR3 is 15 amino acids. Worth noting for this clone: Its antigen is as yet unknown.

Study-wide results and limits: Researchers report that CD8+ T cells had, on average, more expanded clones than CD4+. Within 6 weeks, CD4+ and CD8+ blood T cells expanded clonally at 0.1 to 3.0 mg/kg.

Repertoires were generated with immunoSEQ multiplex PCR, while TCRdb's copy carries only in-frame clones and drops some. The table lists around 40,000 clones, 70% to 90% of them singletons, with around 13% in the top ten. The sequence was collected from an adult with an advanced solid tumor such as melanoma, head and neck, liver or kidney cancer. The sequencing here drew on CD4+ or CD8+ T cells sorted from blood, taken in a trial of the OX40 agonist ivuxolimab. This chain connects TRBV6-4 to TRBJ2-1, with 9 bases matching TRBD2. CDR3 nucleotides: TGTGCCAGCAGTGTAGCGGGAGCTAACTACAATGAGCAGTTCTTC. Amino acids: CASSVAGANYNEQFF.